Listed here are 2 T cell receptor beta chains from one sample, sequenced in a study of CD8 T cells in Susac syndrome. An input of roughly 0.5 to 1 ug of RNA was subjected to reverse transcription using random hexamers. TCRdb redid the calling of the immunoSEQ multiplex PCR reads with MiXCR, one entry per CDR3 protein. The sample carries around 170,000 distinct CDR3 sequences, around 95% recorded once. The sequencing input was CD8+ T cells from PBMCs. All receptors come from a human donor with multiple sclerosis.

This chain connects TRBV2 to TRBJ2-7, with D tentatively TRBD1 or TRBD2 (5 bases each). V was shortened by 6 bases and J by 4 bases, with 13 bases between the two germline ends. The CDR3 sequence is 13 residues long. Germline CDR1 SNHLY, CDR2 FYNNEI. For the CDR3, the DNA is TGTGCCAGCAGCGAGGGGTCGTTATACGAGCAGTACTTC. It is translated as CASSEGSLYEQYF.

V gene TRBV27 combines with J gene TRBJ1-2, with a possible D match to TRBD1 (5 bases). The CDR3 length is 13 residues. Germline-derived CDR1 and CDR2 are MNHEY and SMNVEV (reference sequence). Trimming shortened V by 3 bases and J by 6 bases, and 11 bases separated the two germline ends. CDR3 amino acids: CASSFGGADGYTF. CDR3 coding DNA: TGTGCCAGCAGTTTCGGAGGGGCGGATGGCTACACCTTC.